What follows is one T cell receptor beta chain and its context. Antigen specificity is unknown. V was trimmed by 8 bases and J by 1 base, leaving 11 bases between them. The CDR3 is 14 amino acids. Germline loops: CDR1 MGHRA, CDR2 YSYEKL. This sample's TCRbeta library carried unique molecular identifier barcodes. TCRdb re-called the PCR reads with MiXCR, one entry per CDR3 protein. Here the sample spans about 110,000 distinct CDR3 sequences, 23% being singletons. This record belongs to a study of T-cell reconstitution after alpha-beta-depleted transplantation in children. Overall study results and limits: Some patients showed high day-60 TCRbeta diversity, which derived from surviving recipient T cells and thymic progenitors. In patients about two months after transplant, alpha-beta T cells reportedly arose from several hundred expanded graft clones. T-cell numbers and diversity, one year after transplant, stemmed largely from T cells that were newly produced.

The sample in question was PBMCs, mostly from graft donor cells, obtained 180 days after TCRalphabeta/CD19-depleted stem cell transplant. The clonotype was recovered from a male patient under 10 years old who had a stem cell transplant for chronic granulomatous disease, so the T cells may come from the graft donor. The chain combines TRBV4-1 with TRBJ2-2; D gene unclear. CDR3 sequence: CASQKRQNTGELFF. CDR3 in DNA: TGCGCCAGCCAAAAACGACAGAACACCGGGGAGCTGTTTTTT.